Listed below are T cell receptor beta chains from one sample, sequenced in a study of cytomegalovirus exposure and HLA in healthy donors. TCRdb keeps only in-frame clones here, not all; method: immunoSEQ multiplex PCR. The sample holds about 130,000 clones, around 70% seen once. Sequencing was performed on PBMCs. The receptors here all came from a man aged 40-55 years in good health and CMV-seropositive. The CDR3 runs from the conserved cysteine through the conserved F or W.

v_gene: TRBV4-3; j_gene: TRBJ2-2; CDR3aa: CASSRGLGDRGAGELFF
v_gene: TRBV20-1; j_gene: TRBJ2-5; CDR3aa: CSARVRETQYF
v_gene: TRBV5-1; j_gene: TRBJ1-1; CDR3aa: CASSLADTEAFF
v_gene: TRBV5-1; j_gene: TRBJ2-5; CDR3aa: CASSLAKTGIEETQYF
v_gene: TRBV5-4; j_gene: TRBJ2-7; CDR3aa: CASSQSGTNYEQYF
v_gene: TRBV28; j_gene: TRBJ1-4; CDR3aa: CASSLIGRGAEKLFF
v_gene: TRBV6-1; j_gene: TRBJ1-1; CDR3aa: CASSEPAGPRRAFF
v_gene: TRBV5-6; j_gene: TRBJ1-3; CDR3aa: CASSLWSRSGNTIYF
v_gene: TRBV11-2; j_gene: TRBJ1-2; CDR3aa: CASSRRDRGNYGYTF
v_gene: TRBV6-1; j_gene: TRBJ1-1; CDR3aa: CASSEKRQGTNTEAFF
v_gene: TRBV12-5; j_gene: TRBJ1-5; CDR3aa: CASGPQGNQPQHF
v_gene: TRBV29-1; j_gene: TRBJ2-5; CDR3aa: CSGLAAETQYF
v_gene: TRBV6-5; j_gene: TRBJ2-1; CDR3aa: CASSYRGPYNEQFF
v_gene: TRBV15; j_gene: TRBJ2-4; CDR3aa: CATSRAGALEDIQYF
v_gene: TRBV4-1; j_gene: TRBJ2-1; CDR3aa: CASSQPSLNTRVSSYNEQFF
v_gene: TRBV6-6; j_gene: TRBJ2-7; CDR3aa: CASSQTQGVGLEQYF